This paragraph reports one T cell receptor (beta chain). This sample is part of a study of cytomegalovirus exposure and HLA in healthy donors. The CDR3 spans 14 residues. The V end was cut by 7 bases, the J end by 8 bases, with 18 bases between. Germline V gene lookup returns CDR1 SNHLY and CDR2 FYNNEI. Researchers ran the PCR with 60 Vbeta and 13 Jbeta primers. TCRdb's copy holds only in-frame clones and misses some; the assay was immunoSEQ multiplex PCR. This table holds about 210,000 clones, about four fifths found once. The chain combines TRBV2 with TRBJ2-1; a weak D match, TRBD1 (6 bases). The sequence was collected from a man aged 35 to 55 in good health and CMV-seropositive. The sample was PBMCs. Written as DNA, the CDR3 is TGTGCCAGCAACCGAGGGGGTTTGGGGGATGAGCAGTTCTTC. This sequence encodes CASNRGGLGDEQFF.